Following are 14 T cell receptor beta chains from one sample sequenced in a study of blood T cell repertoires in COVID-19. Sequencing was performed with immunoSEQ multiplex PCR; in TCRdb, only in-frame clones are kept and a portion is missing. The data contain 70,000 to 90,000 clones, around 74% of them seen just once; the ten biggest clones take up around 2.6%. Sequences were obtained from peripheral blood. These TCRs come from a human donor with acute or convalescent COVID-19. The donor label of this sample is uncertain.

V gene TRBV7-3 combines with J gene TRBJ2-1; 7 positions match TRBD2. V was pared by 1 base and J by 5 bases, with 5 bases of the junction left unmatched. CDR1 and CDR2 from the germline V gene are SGHTA and FQGTGA. This CDR3 spans 15 amino acids. The CDR3 DNA follows: TGTGCCAGCAGCTTAAGGGGACTACCAAACAATGAGCAGTTCTTC. It specifies CASSLRGLPNNEQFF.

This clone was recorded only once. The chain is built from TRBV11-2 and TRBJ2-7, with 7 nucleotides matching TRBD1. Germline V gives CDR1 SGHAT, CDR2 FQNNGV. The V segment lost 5 bases and the J segment 3 bases; nucleotides outside the gene matches: 13. This CDR3 spans 16 amino acids. DNA for the CDR3: TGTGCCAGCAGCCTCCCCCGACAGGGAGACATCTACGAGCAGTACTTC. Translated, it gives CASSLPRQGDIYEQYF.

The chain carries TRBV3-1 (or the pseudogene TRBV3-2) and TRBJ1-5, with a possible D match to TRBD1 (5 bases). Looked up from germline, CDR1 is LGHDT and CDR2 is YNNKEL (reference sequence). The CDR3 totals 16 residues. V was cut by 1 base and J by 4 bases, with 14 bases left in between. The CDR3 DNA is TGTGCCAGCAGCCAAGCAATATGGACACATAATCAGCCCCAGCATTTT. Protein product: CASSQAIWTHNQPQHF.

The J gene is TRBJ1-1, the V gene TRBV24-1; D might be TRBD1 (5 bases). CDR1 is KGHDR, CDR2 SFDVKD, per germline. This CDR3 has 13 residues. V was clipped by 4 bases and J by 8 bases, with 13 bases between them. The CDR3 is CATSDAAWGEAFF. CDR3 nucleotide sequence: TGTGCCACCAGTGACGCTGCCTGGGGCGAAGCTTTCTTT.

The chain couples TRBV21-1 to TRBJ2-7; the table calls TRBD1, which could not be checked here. TRBV21-1 is classified as a pseudogene. The CDR3 length is 18 residues. The CDR3 DNA reads TGTGCCACTCCCCTTACGGGCCACACAGGGGAAAGTTCCTACGAGCAGTACGTC. It encodes CATPLTGHTGESSYEQYV.

The chain links TRBV7-9 to TRBJ1-4; D might be TRBD1 (6 bases). The length of the CDR3 is 13 residues. Trimming removed 1 base at V and 10 bases at J, with 10 bases between. The germline CDR1 and CDR2 sequences are SEHNR and FQNEAQ (reference sequence). DNA of the CDR3: TGTGCCAGCAGCTTAGGACAGGAACGAAAACTGTTTTTT. Protein product: CASSLGQERKLFF.

This chain uses TRBV18 with TRBJ2-5, with 12 bases identical to TRBD2. The V and J ends lost 3 bases and 7 bases, in that order; junction bases with no gene match: 15. The CDR3 loop spans 18 amino acids. Germline-derived CDR1 and CDR2 are KGHSH and LQKENI. CDR3 bases: TGTGCCAGCTCACCGCCCCTGACTAGCGGGAGAGGGAGAGGGACCCAGTACTTC. Amino acid sequence: CASSPPLTSGRGRGTQYF.

The rearrangement joins TRBV7-2 to TRBJ1-1; 7 bases fit TRBD1. The length of the CDR3 is 11 residues. The J segment lost 8 bases and the V segment lost 4 bases, leaving 1 base of the junction unmatched. Germline CDR1 SGHTA, CDR2 FQGNSA. The CDR3 loop reads CASSSDREAFF. In DNA form, the CDR3 reads TGTGCCAGCAGCTCGGACAGGGAAGCTTTCTTT.

J is TRBJ2-7 and V is TRBV7-8, with a weak D call TRBD1 (6 bases). The CDR3 covers 15 residues. V gave up 5 bases and J gave up 3 bases, with 17 bases separating them. Germline V CDR1 and CDR2: SGHVS, FQNEAQ. This chain's CDR3 is CASSPRQDSRYEQYV. The CDR3 coding sequence is TGTGCCAGCAGCCCCCGACAGGACAGCCGCTACGAGCAGTACGTC.

The chain recombines TRBV5-4 with TRBJ2-7; 8 bases are a match to TRBD2. The germline CDR1 and CDR2 sequences are SGHNT and YYREEE (reference sequence). Losses at the gene ends were 4 bases for V and 6 bases for J; bases not matched to a gene: 9. The CDR3 contains 14 residues. The CDR3 here is CASSDKRERFEQYF. In DNA, the CDR3 is TGTGCCAGCAGCGATAAGCGGGAGCGGTTCGAGCAGTACTTC.

V usage is TRBV24-1 and J usage is TRBJ1-2; 9 nucleotides match TRBD1. Germline lookup yields CDR1 KGHDR and CDR2 SFDVKD. The CDR3 is made up of 13 amino acids. V shed 9 bases and J 6 bases; nucleotides not matched to a gene: 7. The CDR3 nucleotides are TGTGCCACCCAGTCCCGGGACAGGGATGGCTACACCTTC. Protein product: CATQSRDRDGYTF.

This sequence joins TRBV7-9 and TRBJ2-4; 9 bases line up with TRBD1. V lost 0 bases and J lost 6; bases outside the gene matches: 6. The CDR3 consists of 16 residues. In germline, CDR1 is SEHNR, CDR2 FQNEAQ (reference sequence). CDR3 in DNA: TGTGCCAGCAGCTTAGCCGGGACAGGGTATCTAAACATTCAGTACTTC. It codes for CASSLAGTGYLNIQYF. Full variable domain (rest looked up from reference TRBV7-9 and TRBJ2-4): DTGVSQNPRHKITKRGQNVTFRCDPISEHNRLYWYRQTLGQGPEFLTYFQNEAQLEKSRLLSDRFSAERPKGSFSTLEIQRTEQGDSAMYLCASSLAGTGYLNIQYFGAGTRLSVL.

The V call is TRBV28, the J call TRBJ2-2; D is undetermined. From germline, CDR1 is MDHEN and CDR2 SYDVKM. The CDR3 loop spans 13 amino acids. The V end was cut by 7 bases, the J end by 1 base, with 7 bases between. CDR3 region: CASNGGNTGELFF. The CDR3 DNA reads TGTGCCAGCAACGGTGGGAACACCGGGGAGCTGTTTTTT.

A few counts support this clone. J is TRBJ1-6 and V is TRBV30; 11 bases fit TRBD1. Per germline, CDR1 GTSNPN and CDR2 SVGIG (reference sequence). After removal of 3 bases from V and 10 bases from J, the junction contained 5 bases not matched to a gene. The CDR3 runs to 14 residues. In nucleotides, the CDR3 is TGTGCCTGGAGGGGGACAGGGGGACTCTCACCCCTCCACTTT. It specifies CAWRGTGGLSPLHF.